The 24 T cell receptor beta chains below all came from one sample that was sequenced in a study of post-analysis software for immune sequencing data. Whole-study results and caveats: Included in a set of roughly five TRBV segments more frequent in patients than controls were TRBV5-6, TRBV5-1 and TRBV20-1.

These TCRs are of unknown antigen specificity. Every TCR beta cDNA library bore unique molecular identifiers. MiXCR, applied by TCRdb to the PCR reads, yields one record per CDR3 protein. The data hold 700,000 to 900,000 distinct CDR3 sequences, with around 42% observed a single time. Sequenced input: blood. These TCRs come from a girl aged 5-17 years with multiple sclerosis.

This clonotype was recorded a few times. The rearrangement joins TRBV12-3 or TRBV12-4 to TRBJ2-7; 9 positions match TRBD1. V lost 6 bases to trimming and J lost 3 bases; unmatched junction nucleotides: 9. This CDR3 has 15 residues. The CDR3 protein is CASSSTGQGRYEQYF. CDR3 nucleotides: TGTGCCAGCAGCTCAACGGGACAGGGCCGCTACGAGCAGTACTTC.

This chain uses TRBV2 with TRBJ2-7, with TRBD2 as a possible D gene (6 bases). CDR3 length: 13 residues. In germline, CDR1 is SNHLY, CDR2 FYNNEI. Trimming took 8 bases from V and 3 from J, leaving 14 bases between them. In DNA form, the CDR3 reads TGTGCCAGCTCCTGGGGGGAAGACTACGAGCAGTACTTC. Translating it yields CASSWGEDYEQYF.

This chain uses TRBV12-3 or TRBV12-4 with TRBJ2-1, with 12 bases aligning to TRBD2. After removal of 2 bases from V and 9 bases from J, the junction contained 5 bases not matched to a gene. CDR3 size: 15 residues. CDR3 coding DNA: TGTGCCAGCAGTTTAAGACTAGCGGGAGCTGGTGAGCAGTTCTTC. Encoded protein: CASSLRLAGAGEQFF.

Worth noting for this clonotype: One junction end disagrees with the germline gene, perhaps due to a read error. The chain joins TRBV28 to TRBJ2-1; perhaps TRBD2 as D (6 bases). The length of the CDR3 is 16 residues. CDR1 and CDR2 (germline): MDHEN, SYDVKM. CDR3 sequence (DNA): TGTGCCAACAGTTTCGGAGGGGTCTTCTCCTACAATGAGCAGTTCTTC. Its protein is CANSFGGVFSYNEQFF.

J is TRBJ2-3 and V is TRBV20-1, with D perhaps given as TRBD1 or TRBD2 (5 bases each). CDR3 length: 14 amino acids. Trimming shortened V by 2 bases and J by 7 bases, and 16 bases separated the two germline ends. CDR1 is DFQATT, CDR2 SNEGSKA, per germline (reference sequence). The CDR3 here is CSARNPRDPNTQYF. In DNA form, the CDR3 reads TGCAGTGCTAGAAACCCCCGGGACCCCAATACGCAGTATTTT.

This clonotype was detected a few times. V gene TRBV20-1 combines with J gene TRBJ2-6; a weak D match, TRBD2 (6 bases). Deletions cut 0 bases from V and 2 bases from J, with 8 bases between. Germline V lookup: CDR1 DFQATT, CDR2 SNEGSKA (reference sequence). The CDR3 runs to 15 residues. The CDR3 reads CSARDPGAGANVLTF. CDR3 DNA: TGCAGTGCTAGAGATCCGGGGGCTGGGGCCAACGTCCTGACTTTC.

CDR3 in DNA: TGCAGTGCCCCCGACGGGGGGTCCTACAATGAGCAGTTCTTC. Translation: CSAPDGGSYNEQFF. The rearrangement uses TRBV20-1 and TRBJ2-1; 7 bases are shared with TRBD2. The length of the CDR3 is 14 residues. Per germline, CDR1 DFQATT and CDR2 SNEGSKA (reference sequence). The V segment lost 6 bases and the J segment 1 base; nucleotides outside the gene matches: 6.

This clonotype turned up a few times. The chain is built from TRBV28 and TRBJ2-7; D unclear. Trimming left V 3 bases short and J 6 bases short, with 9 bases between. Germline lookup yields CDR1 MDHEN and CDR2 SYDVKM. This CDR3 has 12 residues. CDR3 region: CASSLRELEQYF. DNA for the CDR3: TGTGCCAGCAGTTTGCGAGAACTCGAGCAGTACTTC.

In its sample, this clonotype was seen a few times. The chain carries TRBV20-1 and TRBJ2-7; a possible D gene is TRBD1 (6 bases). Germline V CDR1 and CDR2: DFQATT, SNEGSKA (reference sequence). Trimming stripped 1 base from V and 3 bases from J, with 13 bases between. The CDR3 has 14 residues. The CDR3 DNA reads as TGCAGTGCTAGAGCCTCCGACAGGCTCTACGAGCAGTACTTC. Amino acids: CSARASDRLYEQYF.

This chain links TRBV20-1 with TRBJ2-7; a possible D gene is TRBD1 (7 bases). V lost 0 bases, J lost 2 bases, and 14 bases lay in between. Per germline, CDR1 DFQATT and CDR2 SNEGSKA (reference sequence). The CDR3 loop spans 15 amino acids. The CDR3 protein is CSAREGGGTAYEQYF. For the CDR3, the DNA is TGCAGTGCTAGAGAAGGAGGGGGCACCGCCTACGAGCAGTACTTC.

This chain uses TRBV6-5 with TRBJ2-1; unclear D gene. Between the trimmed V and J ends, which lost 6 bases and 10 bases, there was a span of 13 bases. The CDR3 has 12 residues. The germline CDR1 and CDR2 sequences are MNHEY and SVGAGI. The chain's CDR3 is CASRARHYEQFF. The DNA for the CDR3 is TGTGCCAGCAGGGCCAGGCACTACGAGCAGTTCTTC.

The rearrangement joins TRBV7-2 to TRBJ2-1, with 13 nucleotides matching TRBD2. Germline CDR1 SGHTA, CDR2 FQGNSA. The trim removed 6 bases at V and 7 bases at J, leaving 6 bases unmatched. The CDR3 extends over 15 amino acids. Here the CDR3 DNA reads TGTGCCAGCAGACTAGCGGGGGGGCCTCCAAATGAGCAGTTCTTC. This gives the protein CASRLAGGPPNEQFF.

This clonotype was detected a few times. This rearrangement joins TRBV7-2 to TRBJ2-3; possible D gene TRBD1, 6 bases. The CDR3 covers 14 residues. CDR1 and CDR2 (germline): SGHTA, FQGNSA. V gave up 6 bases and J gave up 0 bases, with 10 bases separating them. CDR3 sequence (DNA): TGTGCCAGCAGGTACAGGGTTAGCACAGATACGCAGTATTTT. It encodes CASRYRVSTDTQYF.

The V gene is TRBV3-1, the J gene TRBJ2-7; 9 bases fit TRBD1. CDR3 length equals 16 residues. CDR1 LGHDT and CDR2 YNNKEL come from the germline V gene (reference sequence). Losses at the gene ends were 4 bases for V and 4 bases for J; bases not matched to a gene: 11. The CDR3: CASSPRTGTGHYEQYF. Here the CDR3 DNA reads TGTGCCAGCAGCCCGAGAACCGGGACAGGGCATTACGAGCAGTACTTC.

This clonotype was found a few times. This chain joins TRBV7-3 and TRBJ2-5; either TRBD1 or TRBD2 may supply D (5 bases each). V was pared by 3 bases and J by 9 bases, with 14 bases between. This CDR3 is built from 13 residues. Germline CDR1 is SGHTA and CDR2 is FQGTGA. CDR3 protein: CASSLTPQEAQYF. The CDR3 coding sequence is TGTGCCAGCAGCTTGACTCCACAGGAGGCCCAGTACTTC.

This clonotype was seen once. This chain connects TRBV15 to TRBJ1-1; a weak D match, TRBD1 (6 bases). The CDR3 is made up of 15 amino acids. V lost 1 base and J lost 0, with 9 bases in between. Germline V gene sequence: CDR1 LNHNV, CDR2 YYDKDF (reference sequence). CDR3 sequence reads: CATSRGDRLNTEAFF. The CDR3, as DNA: TGTGCCACCAGCAGAGGAGACAGGCTGAACACTGAAGCTTTCTTT.

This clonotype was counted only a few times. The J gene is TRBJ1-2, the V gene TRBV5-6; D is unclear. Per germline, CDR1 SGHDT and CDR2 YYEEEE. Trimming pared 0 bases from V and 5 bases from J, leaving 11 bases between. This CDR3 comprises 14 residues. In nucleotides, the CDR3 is TGTGCCAGCAGCTTGGTCGCGAGCGTTTATGGCTACACCTTC. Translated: CASSLVASVYGYTF.

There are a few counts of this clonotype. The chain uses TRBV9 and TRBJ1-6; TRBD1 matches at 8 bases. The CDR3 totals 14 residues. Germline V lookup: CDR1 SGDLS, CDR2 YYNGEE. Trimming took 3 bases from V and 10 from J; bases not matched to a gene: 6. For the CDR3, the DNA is TGTGCCAGCAGCGCGGGGACAGGCGGATCACCCCTCCACTTT. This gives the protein CASSAGTGGSPLHF.

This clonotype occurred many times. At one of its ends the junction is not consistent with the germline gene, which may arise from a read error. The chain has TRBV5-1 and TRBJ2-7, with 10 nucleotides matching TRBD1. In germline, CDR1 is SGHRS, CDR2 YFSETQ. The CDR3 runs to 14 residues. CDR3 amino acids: CASSWTGGSYEQYF. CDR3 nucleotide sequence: TGTGCCAGCAGCTGGACAGGGGGTTCCTACGAGCAGTACTTC.

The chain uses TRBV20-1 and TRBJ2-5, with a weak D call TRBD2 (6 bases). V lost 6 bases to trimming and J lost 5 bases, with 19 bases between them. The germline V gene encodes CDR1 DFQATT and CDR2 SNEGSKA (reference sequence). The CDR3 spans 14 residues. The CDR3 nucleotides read TGCAGTGCCTCCAGTAGGGTACGGGGGGAGACCCAGTACTTC. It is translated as CSASSRVRGETQYF.

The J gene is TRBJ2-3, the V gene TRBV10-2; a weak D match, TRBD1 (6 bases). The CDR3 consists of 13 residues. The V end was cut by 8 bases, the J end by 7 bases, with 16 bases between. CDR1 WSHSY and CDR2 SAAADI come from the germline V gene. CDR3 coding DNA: TGCGCCAGCCGATGGACAGTGTTTTATACGCAGTATTTT. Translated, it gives CASRWTVFYTQYF.

CDR3 protein: CASSFFPDGETQYF. CDR3 bases: TGTGCCAGCAGTTTTTTTCCGGACGGGGAGACCCAGTACTTC. V usage is TRBV2 and J usage is TRBJ2-5, with no clear D. Trimming pared 5 bases from V and 5 bases from J, leaving 15 bases between. The CDR3 consists of 14 residues. The V gene's germline CDR1 is SNHLY and CDR2 FYNNEI.

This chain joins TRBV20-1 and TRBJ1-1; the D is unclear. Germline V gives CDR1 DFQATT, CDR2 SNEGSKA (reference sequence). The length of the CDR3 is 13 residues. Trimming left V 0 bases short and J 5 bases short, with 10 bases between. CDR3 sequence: CSARDRGRTEAFF. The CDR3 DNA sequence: TGCAGTGCTAGAGATCGAGGGCGGACTGAAGCTTTCTTT.

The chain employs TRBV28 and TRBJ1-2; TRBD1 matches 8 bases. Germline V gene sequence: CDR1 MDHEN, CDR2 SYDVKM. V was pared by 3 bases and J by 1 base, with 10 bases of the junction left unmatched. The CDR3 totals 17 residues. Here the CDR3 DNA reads TGTGCCAGCAGTTTGGGGCTCGAGGACAGGGATAACTATGGCTACACCTTC. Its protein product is CASSLGLEDRDNYGYTF.